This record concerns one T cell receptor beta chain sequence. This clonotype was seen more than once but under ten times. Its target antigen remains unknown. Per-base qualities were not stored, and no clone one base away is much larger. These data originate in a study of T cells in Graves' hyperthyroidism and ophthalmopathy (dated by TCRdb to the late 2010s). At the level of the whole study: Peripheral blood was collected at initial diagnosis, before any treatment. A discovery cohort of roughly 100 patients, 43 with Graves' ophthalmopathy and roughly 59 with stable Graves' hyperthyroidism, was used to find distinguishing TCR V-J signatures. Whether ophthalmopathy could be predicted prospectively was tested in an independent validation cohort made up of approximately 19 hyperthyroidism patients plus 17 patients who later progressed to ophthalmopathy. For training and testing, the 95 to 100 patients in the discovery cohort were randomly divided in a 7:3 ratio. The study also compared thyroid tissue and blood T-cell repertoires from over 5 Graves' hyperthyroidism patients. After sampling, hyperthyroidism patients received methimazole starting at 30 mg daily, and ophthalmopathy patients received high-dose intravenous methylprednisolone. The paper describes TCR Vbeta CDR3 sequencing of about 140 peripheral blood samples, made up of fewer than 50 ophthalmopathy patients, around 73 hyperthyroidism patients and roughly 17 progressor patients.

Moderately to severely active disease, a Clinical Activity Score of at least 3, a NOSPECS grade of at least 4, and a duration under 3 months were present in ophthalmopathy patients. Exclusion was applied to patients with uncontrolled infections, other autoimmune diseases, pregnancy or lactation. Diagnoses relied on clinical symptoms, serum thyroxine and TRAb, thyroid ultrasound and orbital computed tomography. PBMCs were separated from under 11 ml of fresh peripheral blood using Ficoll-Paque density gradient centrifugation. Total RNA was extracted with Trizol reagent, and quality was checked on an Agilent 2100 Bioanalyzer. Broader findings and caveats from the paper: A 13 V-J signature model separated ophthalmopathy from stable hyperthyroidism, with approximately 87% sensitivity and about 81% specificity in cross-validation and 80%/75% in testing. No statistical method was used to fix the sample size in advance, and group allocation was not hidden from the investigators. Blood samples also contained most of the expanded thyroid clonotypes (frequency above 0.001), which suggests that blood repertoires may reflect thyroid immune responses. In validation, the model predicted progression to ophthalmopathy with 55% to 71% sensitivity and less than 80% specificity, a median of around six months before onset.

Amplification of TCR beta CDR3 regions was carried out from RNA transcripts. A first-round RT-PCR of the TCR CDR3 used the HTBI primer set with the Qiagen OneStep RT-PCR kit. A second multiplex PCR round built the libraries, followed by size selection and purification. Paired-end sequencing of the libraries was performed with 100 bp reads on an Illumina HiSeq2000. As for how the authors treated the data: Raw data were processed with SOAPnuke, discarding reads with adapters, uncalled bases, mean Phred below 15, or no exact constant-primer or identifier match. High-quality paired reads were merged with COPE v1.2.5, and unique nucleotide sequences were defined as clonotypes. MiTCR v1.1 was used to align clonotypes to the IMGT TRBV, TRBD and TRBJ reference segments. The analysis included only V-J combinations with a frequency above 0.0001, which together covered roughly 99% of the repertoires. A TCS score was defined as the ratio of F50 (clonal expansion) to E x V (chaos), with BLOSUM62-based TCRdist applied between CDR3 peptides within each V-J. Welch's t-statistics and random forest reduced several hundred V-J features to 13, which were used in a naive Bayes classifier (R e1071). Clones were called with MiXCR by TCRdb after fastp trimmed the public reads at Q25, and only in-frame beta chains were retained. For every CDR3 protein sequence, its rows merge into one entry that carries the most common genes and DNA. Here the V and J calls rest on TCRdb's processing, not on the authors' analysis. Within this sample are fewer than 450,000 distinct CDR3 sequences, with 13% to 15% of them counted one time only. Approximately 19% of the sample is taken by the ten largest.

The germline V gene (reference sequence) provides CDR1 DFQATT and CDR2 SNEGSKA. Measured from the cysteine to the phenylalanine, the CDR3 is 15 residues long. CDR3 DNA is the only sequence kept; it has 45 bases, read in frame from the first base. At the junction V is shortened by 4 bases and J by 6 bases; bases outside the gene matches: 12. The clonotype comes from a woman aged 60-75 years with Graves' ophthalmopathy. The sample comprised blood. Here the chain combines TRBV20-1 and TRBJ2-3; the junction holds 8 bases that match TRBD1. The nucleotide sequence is TGCAGTGCTACCGTTCGGCAGGGGGCATGGGATACGCAGTATTTT. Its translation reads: CSATVRQGAWDTQYF.